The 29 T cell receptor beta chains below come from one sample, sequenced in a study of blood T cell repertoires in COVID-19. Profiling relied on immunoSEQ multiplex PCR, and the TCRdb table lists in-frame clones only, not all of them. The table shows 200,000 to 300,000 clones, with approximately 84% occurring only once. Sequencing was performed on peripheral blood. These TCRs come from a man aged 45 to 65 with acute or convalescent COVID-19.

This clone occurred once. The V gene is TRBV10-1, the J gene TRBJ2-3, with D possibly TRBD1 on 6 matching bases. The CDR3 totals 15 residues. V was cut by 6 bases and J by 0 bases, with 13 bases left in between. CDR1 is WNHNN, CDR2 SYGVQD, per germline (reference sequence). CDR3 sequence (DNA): TGCGCCAGCAGCGCCGGGACACCTAGCACAGATACGCAGTATTTT. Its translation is CASSAGTPSTDTQYF.

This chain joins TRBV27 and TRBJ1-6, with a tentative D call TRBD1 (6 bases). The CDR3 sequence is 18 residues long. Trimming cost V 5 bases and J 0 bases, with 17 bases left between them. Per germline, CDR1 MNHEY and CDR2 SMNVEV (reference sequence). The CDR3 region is CASSQKQGTSSYNSPLHF. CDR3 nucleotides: TGTGCCAGCAGTCAAAAACAGGGTACCAGCTCCTATAATTCACCCCTCCACTTT.

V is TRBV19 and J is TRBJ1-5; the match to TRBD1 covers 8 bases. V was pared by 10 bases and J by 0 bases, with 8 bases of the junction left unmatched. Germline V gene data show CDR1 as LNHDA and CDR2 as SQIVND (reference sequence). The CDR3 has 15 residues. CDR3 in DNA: TGTGCCACCCGGCCGGGACAGGTTAGCAATCAGCCCCAGCATTTT. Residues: CATRPGQVSNQPQHF.

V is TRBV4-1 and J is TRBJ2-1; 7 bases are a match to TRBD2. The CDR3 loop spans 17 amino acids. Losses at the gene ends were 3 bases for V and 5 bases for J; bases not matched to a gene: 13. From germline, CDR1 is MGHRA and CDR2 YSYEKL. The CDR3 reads CASSHPLGGSTHNEQFF. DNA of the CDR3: TGCGCCAGCAGCCATCCCCTTGGCGGGAGTACCCACAATGAGCAGTTCTTC.

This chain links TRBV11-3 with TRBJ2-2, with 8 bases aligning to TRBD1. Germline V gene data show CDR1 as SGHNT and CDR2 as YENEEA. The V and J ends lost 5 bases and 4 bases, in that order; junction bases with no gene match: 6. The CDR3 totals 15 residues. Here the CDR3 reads CASSDPDRVTGELFF. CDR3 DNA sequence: TGTGCCAGCAGCGATCCGGACAGGGTCACCGGGGAGCTGTTTTTT.

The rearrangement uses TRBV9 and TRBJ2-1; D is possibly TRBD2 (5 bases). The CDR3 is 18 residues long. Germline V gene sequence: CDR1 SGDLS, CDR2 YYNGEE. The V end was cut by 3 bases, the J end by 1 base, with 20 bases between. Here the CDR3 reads CASSGPSVGEMSYNEQFF. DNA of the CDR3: TGTGCCAGCAGCGGACCCAGCGTCGGGGAGATGTCCTACAATGAGCAGTTCTTC.

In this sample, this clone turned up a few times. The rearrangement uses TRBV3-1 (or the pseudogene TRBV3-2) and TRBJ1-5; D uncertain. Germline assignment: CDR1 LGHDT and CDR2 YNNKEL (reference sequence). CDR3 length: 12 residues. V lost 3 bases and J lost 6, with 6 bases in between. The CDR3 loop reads CASSQSGQPQHF. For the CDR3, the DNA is TGTGCCAGCAGCCAGTCAGGTCAGCCCCAGCATTTT.

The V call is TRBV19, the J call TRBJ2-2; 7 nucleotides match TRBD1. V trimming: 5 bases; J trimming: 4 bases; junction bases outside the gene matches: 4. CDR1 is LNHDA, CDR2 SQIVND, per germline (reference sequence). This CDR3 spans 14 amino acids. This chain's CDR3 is CASSGTVGTGELFF. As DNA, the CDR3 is TGTGCCAGTAGTGGGACAGTGGGCACCGGGGAGCTGTTTTTT.

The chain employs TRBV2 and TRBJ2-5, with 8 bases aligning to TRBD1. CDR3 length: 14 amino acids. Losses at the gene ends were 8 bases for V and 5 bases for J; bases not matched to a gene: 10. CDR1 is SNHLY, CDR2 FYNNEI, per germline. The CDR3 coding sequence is TGTGCCAGCGAATCAGGGGGCGCGGGGGAGACCCAGTACTTC. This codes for CASESGGAGETQYF. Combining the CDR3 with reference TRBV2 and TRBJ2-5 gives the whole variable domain EPEVTQTPSHQVTQMGQEVILRCVPISNHLYFYWYRQILGQKVEFLVSFYNNEISEKSEIFDDQFSVERPDGSNFTLKIRSTKLEDSAMYFCASESGGAGETQYFGPGTRLLVL.

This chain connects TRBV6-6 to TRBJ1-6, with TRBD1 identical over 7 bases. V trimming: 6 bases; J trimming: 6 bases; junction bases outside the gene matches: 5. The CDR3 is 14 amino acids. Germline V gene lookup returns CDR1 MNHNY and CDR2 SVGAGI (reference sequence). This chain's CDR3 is CASSRGSSNSPLHF. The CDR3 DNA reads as TGTGCCAGCAGCAGGGGGTCGTCTAATTCACCCCTCCACTTT.

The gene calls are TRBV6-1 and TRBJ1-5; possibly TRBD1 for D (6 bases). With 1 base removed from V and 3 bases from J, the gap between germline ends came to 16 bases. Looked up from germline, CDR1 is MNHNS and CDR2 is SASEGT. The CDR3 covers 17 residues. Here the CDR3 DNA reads TGTGCCAGCAGTGAAGAGGGCAGGGGATGGAACAATCAGCCCCAGCATTTT. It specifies CASSEEGRGWNNQPQHF.

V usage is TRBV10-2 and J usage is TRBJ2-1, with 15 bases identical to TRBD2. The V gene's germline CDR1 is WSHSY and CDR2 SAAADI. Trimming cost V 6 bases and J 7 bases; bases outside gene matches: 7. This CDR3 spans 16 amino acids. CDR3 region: CASRPGLAGGPNEQFF. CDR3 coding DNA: TGCGCCAGCAGACCCGGACTAGCGGGAGGGCCGAATGAGCAGTTCTTC.

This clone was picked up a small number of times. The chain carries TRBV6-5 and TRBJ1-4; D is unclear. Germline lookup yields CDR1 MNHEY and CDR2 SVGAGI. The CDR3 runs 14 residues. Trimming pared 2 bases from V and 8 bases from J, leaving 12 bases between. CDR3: CASSYITDQEKLFF. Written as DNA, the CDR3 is TGTGCCAGCAGTTACATAACAGACCAAGAAAAACTGTTTTTT.

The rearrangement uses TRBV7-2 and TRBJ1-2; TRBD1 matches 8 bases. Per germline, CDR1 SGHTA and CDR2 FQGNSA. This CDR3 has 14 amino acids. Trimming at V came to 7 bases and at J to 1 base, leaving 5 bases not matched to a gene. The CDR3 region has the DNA TGTGCCAGCACATGGACAGGGAGTAACTATGGCTACACCTTC. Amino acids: CASTWTGSNYGYTF.

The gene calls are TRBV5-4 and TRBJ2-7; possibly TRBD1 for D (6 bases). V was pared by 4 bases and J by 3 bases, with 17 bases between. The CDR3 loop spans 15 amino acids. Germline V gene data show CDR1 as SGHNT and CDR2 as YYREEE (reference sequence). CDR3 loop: CASSVTGSGRYEQYF. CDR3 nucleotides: TGTGCCAGCAGCGTCACAGGGTCGGGGCGCTACGAGCAGTACTTC. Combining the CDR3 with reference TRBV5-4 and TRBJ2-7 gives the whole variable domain ETGVTQSPTHLIKTRGQQVTLRCSSQSGHNTVSWYQQALGQGPQFIFQYYREEENGRGNFPPRFSGLQFPNYSSELNVNALELDDSALYLCASSVTGSGRYEQYFGPGTRLTVT.

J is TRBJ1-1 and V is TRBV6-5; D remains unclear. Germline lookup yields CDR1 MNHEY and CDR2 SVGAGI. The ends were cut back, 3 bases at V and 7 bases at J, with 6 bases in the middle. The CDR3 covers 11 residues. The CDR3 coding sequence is TGTGCCAGCAGTTATCTGAGTGAAGCTTTCTTT. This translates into CASSYLSEAFF.

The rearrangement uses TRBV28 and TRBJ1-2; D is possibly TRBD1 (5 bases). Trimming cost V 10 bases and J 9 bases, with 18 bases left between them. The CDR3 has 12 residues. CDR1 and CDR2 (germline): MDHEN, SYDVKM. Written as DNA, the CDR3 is TGTGCCACCGATCCCGGGGGAAGGAGCTACACCTTC. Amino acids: CATDPGGRSYTF.

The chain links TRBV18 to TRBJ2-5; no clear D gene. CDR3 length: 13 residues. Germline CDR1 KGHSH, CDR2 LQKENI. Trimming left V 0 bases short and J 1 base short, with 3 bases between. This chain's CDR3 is CASSPPAQETQYF. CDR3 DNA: TGTGCCAGCTCACCACCGGCCCAAGAGACCCAGTACTTC.

This chain's CDR3 is CASSQGQGTYGYTF. The CDR3 nucleotides are TGTGCCAGCAGCCAAGGACAGGGAACTTATGGCTACACCTTC. The chain carries TRBV3-1 (or the pseudogene TRBV3-2) and TRBJ1-2, with 7 nucleotides matching TRBD1. Looked up from germline, CDR1 is LGHDT and CDR2 is YNNKEL (reference sequence). V was pared by 1 base and J by 5 bases, with 4 bases of the junction left unmatched. This CDR3 is built from 14 residues.

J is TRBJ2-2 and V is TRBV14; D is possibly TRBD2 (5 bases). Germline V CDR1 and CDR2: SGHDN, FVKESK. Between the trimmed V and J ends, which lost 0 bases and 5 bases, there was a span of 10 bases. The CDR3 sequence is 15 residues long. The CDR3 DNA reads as TGTGCCAGCAGCCAAGATCTTCCGGGAACCGGGGAGCTGTTTTTT. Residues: CASSQDLPGTGELFF.

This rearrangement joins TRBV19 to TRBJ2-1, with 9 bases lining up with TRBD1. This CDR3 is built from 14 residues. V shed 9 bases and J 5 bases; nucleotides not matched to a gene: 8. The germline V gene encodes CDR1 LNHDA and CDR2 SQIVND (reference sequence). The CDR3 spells CASRYRGLNNEQFF. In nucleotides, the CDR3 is TGTGCCAGCCGATACAGGGGGCTAAACAATGAGCAGTTCTTC.

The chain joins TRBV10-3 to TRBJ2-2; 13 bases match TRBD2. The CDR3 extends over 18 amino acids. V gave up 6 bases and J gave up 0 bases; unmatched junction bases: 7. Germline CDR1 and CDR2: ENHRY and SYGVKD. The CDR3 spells CAIRAGTSGDANTGELFF. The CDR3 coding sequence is TGTGCCATCAGGGCCGGGACTAGCGGGGACGCGAACACCGGGGAGCTGTTTTTT.

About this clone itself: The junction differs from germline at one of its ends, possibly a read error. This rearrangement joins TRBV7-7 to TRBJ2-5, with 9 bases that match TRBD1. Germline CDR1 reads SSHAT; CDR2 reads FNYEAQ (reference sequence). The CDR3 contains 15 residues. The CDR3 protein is CASSSNRGLRETQYF. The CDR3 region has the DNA TGTGCTAGCAGCTCAAACAGGGGGCTCAGGGAGACCCAGTACTTC.

The CDR3 loop reads CASSSWGGKTQYF. The CDR3 nucleotides are TGTGCCAGCAGTTCGTGGGGAGGGAAGACCCAGTACTTC. The chain employs TRBV6-5 and TRBJ2-5; TRBD2 aligns across 7 bases. CDR3 length equals 13 residues. Germline V gene lookup returns CDR1 MNHEY and CDR2 SVGAGI. With 4 bases clipped from V and 6 bases from J, the junction kept 5 bases outside the gene matches.

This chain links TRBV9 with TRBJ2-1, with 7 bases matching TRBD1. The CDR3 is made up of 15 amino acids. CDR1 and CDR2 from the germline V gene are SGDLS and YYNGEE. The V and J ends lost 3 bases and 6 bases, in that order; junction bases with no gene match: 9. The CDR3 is CASSDRQGRSNEQFF. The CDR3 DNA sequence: TGTGCCAGCAGCGATCGACAGGGAAGGAGCAATGAGCAGTTCTTC.

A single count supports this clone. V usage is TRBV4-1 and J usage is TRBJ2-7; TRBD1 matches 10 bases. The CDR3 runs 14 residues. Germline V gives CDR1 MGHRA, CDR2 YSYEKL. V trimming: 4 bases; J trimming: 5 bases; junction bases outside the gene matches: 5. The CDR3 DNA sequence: TGCGCCAGCAGCCTTGGGACAGGGGACGACGAGCAGTACTTC. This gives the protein CASSLGTGDDEQYF.

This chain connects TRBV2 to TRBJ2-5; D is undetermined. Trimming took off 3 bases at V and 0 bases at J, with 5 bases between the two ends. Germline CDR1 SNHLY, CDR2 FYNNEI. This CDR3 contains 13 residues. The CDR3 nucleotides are TGTGCCAGCAGTGACGGTTACCAAGAGACCCAGTACTTC. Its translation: CASSDGYQETQYF.

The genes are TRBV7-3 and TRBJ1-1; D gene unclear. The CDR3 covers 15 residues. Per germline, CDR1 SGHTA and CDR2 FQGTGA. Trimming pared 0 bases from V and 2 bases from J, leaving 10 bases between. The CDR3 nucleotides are TGTGCCAGCAGCTTAACGGCCTCCTTCAACACTGAAGCTTTCTTT. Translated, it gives CASSLTASFNTEAFF.

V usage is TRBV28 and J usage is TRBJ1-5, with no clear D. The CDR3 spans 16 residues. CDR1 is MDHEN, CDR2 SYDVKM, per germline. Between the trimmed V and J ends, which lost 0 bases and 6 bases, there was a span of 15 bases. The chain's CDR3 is CASSLWKGVSGQPQHF. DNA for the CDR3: TGTGCCAGCAGTTTATGGAAGGGTGTAAGCGGTCAGCCCCAGCATTTT.